This TCR beta chain was recovered during a study of radiation and T cells in renal cell carcinoma. Study findings and constraints: Without pretreatment biopsies, baseline tumor clonotype presence was undetermined. In blood, top tumor clones expanded by 2 weeks, shrinking by 4.

The time point: blood 4 weeks post-SBRT, at nephrectomy. Documented treatment: 15 Gy SBRT to primary tumor, nephrectomy 4 weeks later. Nephrectomy followed 15 Gy stereotactic body radiation by 4 weeks. Trimming pared 4 bases from V and 6 bases from J, leaving 13 bases between. Germline V lookup: CDR1 SGDLS, CDR2 YYNGEE. CDR3 length: 14 amino acids. Profiled with immunoSEQ multiplex PCR; TCRdb holds only in-frame clones, not every one. The sample has approximately 40,000 clones, 82% seen once. A word on this clone: Its specificity is unknown.

The sample was blood, taken from a patient whose treatment included radiotherapy and nephrectomy. The receptor was isolated from a woman aged 70 to 79 with renal cell carcinoma. The J gene is TRBJ1-4, the V gene TRBV9; D is perhaps TRBD1 (5 bases). The CDR3 nucleotides read TGTGCCAGCAGCCACCCCGGGGCGGATGAAAAACTGTTTTTT. Its translation is CASSHPGADEKLFF.